The 13 T cell receptor beta chains below come from one sample, sequenced in a study of blood T cell repertoires in COVID-19. Here immunoSEQ multiplex PCR was the method, and the copy in TCRdb shows in-frame clones only, minus some. The sample contains a few hundred thousand clones, roughly 90% of which appear only once. Sequenced sample: peripheral blood. Receptor source: a woman aged 60-75 years with acute or convalescent COVID-19.

The chain is built from TRBV21-1 and TRBJ2-7; the table's D call of TRBD2 was not tested on the DNA. TRBV21-1 is a pseudogene locus. The CDR3 is 19 amino acids. CDR3 bases: TGTGCCAGCAGCAAAGTTGACGGTAGAAGGGGCGGGAGCTCCTACGAGCAGTACTTC. Translation: CASSKVDGRRGGSSYEQYF.

This clone appeared a few times. V is TRBV7-8 and J is TRBJ2-3; 7 positions agree with TRBD1. CDR3 size: 14 residues. With V trimmed by 6 bases and J by 2 bases, 5 bases remained unmatched. Germline-derived CDR1 and CDR2 are SGHVS and FQNEAQ. The CDR3, as DNA: TGTGCCAGCAGACCGGACAGGAACACAGATACGCAGTATTTT. Protein: CASRPDRNTDTQYF.

V gene TRBV5-3 combines with J gene TRBJ1-1; D is possibly TRBD1 (5 bases). TRBV5-3 qualifies as an ORF whose function is uncertain. This CDR3 has 9 amino acids. The V and J ends lost 6 bases and 11 bases respectively, with 8 bases between them. The CDR3 nucleotides read TGTGCCAGAACTGGGGGGGCTTTCTTT. Translated: CARTGGAFF.

This sequence joins TRBV10-3 and TRBJ2-1, with a tentative D call TRBD1 (5 bases). Trimming pared 4 bases from V and 7 bases from J, leaving 17 bases between. This CDR3 is built from 15 residues. Looked up from germline, CDR1 is ENHRY and CDR2 is SYGVKD. Written as DNA, the CDR3 is TGTGCCATCAGTGTTCAGGGAAGGAGCGCTAATGAGCAGTTCTTC. Translation: CAISVQGRSANEQFF.

The table lists this clone with a few counts. The chain carries TRBV7-3 and TRBJ2-4, with D maybe TRBD2 (6 bases). Trimming removed 0 bases at V and 8 bases at J, with 8 bases between. CDR1 is SGHTA and CDR2 is FQGTGA in the germline V gene. CDR3 length: 13 residues. For the CDR3, the DNA is TGTGCCAGCAGCTTAACGTGGAGGGACATTCAGTACTTC. Its protein is CASSLTWRDIQYF.

Notes on this clone: At the DNA level, this CDR3 is encoded by other sequences in the same sample as well. The rearrangement links TRBV20-1 to TRBJ2-7; tentatively, D is TRBD1 (5 bases). The CDR3 loop spans 11 amino acids. The V end was cut by 3 bases, the J end by 4 bases, with 7 bases between. The germline V gene has CDR1 DFQATT and CDR2 SNEGSKA (reference sequence). CDR3 nucleotides: TGCAGTGCTAGGGCAGGGTACGAGCAGTACTTC. It yields the protein CSARAGYEQYF.

The chain has TRBV5-1 and TRBJ1-6; 7 bases match TRBD1. With 0 bases clipped from V and 9 bases from J, the junction kept 6 bases outside the gene matches. This CDR3 has 15 residues. Germline CDR1 reads SGHRS; CDR2 reads YFSETQ. The CDR3 loop reads CASSLGNRGGSPLHF. The DNA for the CDR3 is TGCGCCAGCAGCTTGGGGAACAGGGGAGGTTCACCCCTCCACTTT.

This clone was detected once. This chain links TRBV2 with TRBJ2-3; weak D call: TRBD1 (6 bases). Germline-derived CDR1 and CDR2 are SNHLY and FYNNEI. V lost 5 bases to trimming and J lost 3 bases, with 15 bases between them. The CDR3 runs 15 residues. CDR3 DNA sequence: TGTGCCAGCAGTTTGTGGGGGCCTGGGACAGATACGCAGTATTTT. It is translated as CASSLWGPGTDTQYF.

This clone was counted a single time. The J gene is TRBJ1-5, the V gene TRBV21-1; TRBD1, the table's D call, lacks a check against the DNA. TRBV21-1 is a recognized pseudogene. The CDR3 runs to 19 residues. CDR3 region: CASSKKKPRDRGSNQPQHF. CDR3 nucleotides: TGTGCCAGCAGCAAAAAAAAACCCCGGGACAGGGGGAGCAATCAGCCCCAGCATTTT.

This sequence joins TRBV6-6 and TRBJ2-1; 8 positions agree with TRBD1. The ends lost 9 bases at V and 0 bases at J; junction bases unmatched: 10. Germline assignment: CDR1 MNHNY and CDR2 SVGAGI (reference sequence). CDR3 length equals 16 residues. CDR3 loop: CASRGQGRSSYNEQFF. The CDR3 DNA sequence: TGTGCCAGTAGAGGACAGGGCCGGAGCTCCTACAATGAGCAGTTCTTC.

Comment on this clone: The junction differs from germline at one of its ends, possibly a read error. This sequence joins TRBV3-1 (or the pseudogene TRBV3-2) and TRBJ1-2, with D unresolved. Looked up from germline, CDR1 is LGHDT and CDR2 is YNNKEL (reference sequence). CDR3 size: 13 residues. CDR3 protein: CASSHRPGDGMIF. As DNA, the CDR3 is TGTGCCAGCAGCCACCGGCCCGGGGATGGGATGATCTTC.

This chain uses TRBV5-1 with TRBJ1-3, with 10 positions matching TRBD1. This CDR3 spans 15 amino acids. Trimming removed 4 bases from V and 1 base from J; junction bases left unmatched: 2. Germline V gene data show CDR1 as SGHRS and CDR2 as YFSETQ. The CDR3 spells CASSMGQGSGNTIYF. The DNA of the CDR3 is TGCGCCAGCAGCATGGGACAGGGGTCTGGAAACACCATATATTTT.

The chain carries TRBV15 and TRBJ2-7, with D possibly TRBD2 on 6 matching bases. V was pared by 5 bases and J by 5 bases, with 19 bases between. The CDR3 totals 15 residues. Germline CDR1 is LNHNV and CDR2 is YYDKDF (reference sequence). CDR3 region: CATSVRSGQFNEQYF. The CDR3 coding sequence is TGTGCCACCAGCGTCAGAAGCGGGCAATTTAACGAGCAGTACTTC.